Each of the 26 T cell receptor beta chains below was sequenced from the same sample in a study of early T cells in non-severe SARS-CoV-2 infection. Each CDR3 protein is one row after TCRdb ran MiXCR on the 5' RACE reads. Among tens of thousands of distinct CDR3 sequences listed, 12% were seen once. What was sequenced was whole blood. These receptors all come from an adult who was a healthcare worker with PCR-confirmed SARS-CoV-2 infection or an uninfected control (not recorded which).

Remarks on this clonotype: The junction and the germline gene differ at one end; a read error may be behind it. The chain has TRBV6-4 and TRBJ2-2; D gene unclear. From germline, CDR1 is MRHNA and CDR2 SNTAGT. CDR3 length: 13 residues. The CDR3 reads CASSDSNAGELFF. CDR3 DNA sequence: TGTGCCAGCAGTGACTCGAACGCCGGGGAGCTGTTTTTT.

As concerns this clonotype: This CDR3 fails to terminate in the conserved phenylalanine or tryptophan, so it likely reflects a read error. The DNA is left out, because the CDR3 cannot be placed on it with certainty; the CDR3 is given as TCRdb lists it. The V gene is TRBV2, the J gene TRBJ2-1; TRBD1, the D gene given by the table, was not confirmed from the DNA. The germline gives CDR1 SNHLY, CDR2 FYNNEI. The CDR3 spans 11 amino acids, including both terminal residues. This CDR3 reads CASSESRGQTL.

This clonotype occurred a few times. The CDR3 is CASREGTSNQPQHF. Written as DNA, the CDR3 is TGCGCCAGCAGGGAGGGGACCAGCAATCAGCCCCAGCATTTT. This rearrangement joins TRBV10-2 to TRBJ1-5, with D tentatively TRBD1 (5 bases). The CDR3 length is 14 residues. The V end was cut by 6 bases, the J end by 1 base, with 10 bases between. CDR1 is WSHSY and CDR2 is SAAADI in the germline V gene.

This clonotype was found a few times. A read error is likely, as this CDR3 ends without the conserved phenylalanine or tryptophan. The DNA is left out, because the CDR3 cannot be placed on it with certainty; the CDR3 is given as TCRdb lists it. The chain joins TRBV2 to TRBJ2-1; the table's D call, TRBD2, has no DNA check behind it. The CDR3 contains 14 residues when both ends are counted. In germline, CDR1 is SNHLY, CDR2 FYNNEI. The CDR3 here is CASSQGSTAGGPLV.

This chain uses TRBV12-2 with TRBJ2-2; the table's D call of TRBD1 was not tested on the DNA. TRBV12-2 is a documented pseudogene. The CDR3 spans 17 residues. The CDR3 reads CASRLKGETAFPGELFF. The CDR3 DNA sequence: TGTGCAAGTCGCTTAAAGGGGGAGACGGCATTCCCCGGGGAGCTGTTTTTT.

This clonotype was counted a few times. DNA of the CDR3: TGCAGCGTTGCCGGGGTGGCTCCCTACGAGCAGTACTTC. Translated, it gives CSVAGVAPYEQYF. The rearrangement links TRBV29-1 to TRBJ2-7; tentatively, D is TRBD2 (5 bases). Germline V CDR1 and CDR2: SQVTM, ANQGSEA. The CDR3 runs to 13 residues. V lost 4 bases and J 2 bases, leaving 12 bases between the germline ends.

This clonotype has only a few counts. The chain combines TRBV2 with TRBJ1-2; 9 bases agree with TRBD1. Looked up from germline, CDR1 is SNHLY and CDR2 is FYNNEI. Trimming took 3 bases from V and 5 from J; bases not matched to a gene: 7. The CDR3 length is 15 residues. Here the CDR3 DNA reads TGTGCCAGCAGTGAGGTACAGGGGGCGCATTATGGCTACACCTTC. Translated, it gives CASSEVQGAHYGYTF.

This clonotype was seen a few times. The chain carries TRBV29-1 and TRBJ1-1, with D hard to call. The V gene's germline CDR1 is SQVTM and CDR2 ANQGSEA. Trimming stripped 5 bases from V and 3 bases from J, with 4 bases between. The CDR3 is 10 residues long. This chain's CDR3 is CSVSDTEAFF. CDR3 DNA sequence: TGCAGCGTTTCGGACACTGAAGCTTTCTTT.

This clonotype was counted ten times or more. The chain joins TRBV7-9 to TRBJ2-6; D tentatively reads TRBD1 or TRBD2 (5 bases each). The CDR3 totals 16 residues. Trimming pared 5 bases from V and 5 bases from J, leaving 16 bases between. Germline loops: CDR1 SEHNR, CDR2 FQNEAQ (reference sequence). The CDR3 loop is CASSRDRNLWANVLTF. CDR3 nucleotides: TGTGCCAGCAGCCGGGACCGGAATCTATGGGCCAACGTCCTGACTTTC.

This clonotype was seen many times. This chain uses TRBV9 with TRBJ1-5; possibly TRBD1 for D (5 bases). The CDR3 has 13 residues. Between the trimmed V and J ends, which lost 0 bases and 9 bases, there was a span of 10 bases. Germline assignment: CDR1 SGDLS and CDR2 YYNGEE. CDR3: CASSVEAGGPQHF. CDR3 nucleotide sequence: TGTGCCAGCAGCGTAGAGGCGGGGGGGCCCCAGCATTTT.

This clonotype came up many times. Written as DNA, the CDR3 is TGTGCCAGCACCCCATCCCGCCCAGGGAGGAACACCGGGGAGCTGTTTTTT. This sequence encodes CASTPSRPGRNTGELFF. The chain employs TRBV12-3 or TRBV12-4 and TRBJ2-2, with D perhaps assigned TRBD1 or TRBD2 (5 bases each). This CDR3 contains 17 residues. The V gene lost 7 bases and the J gene lost 1 base, with 19 bases spanning the gap.

The J gene is TRBJ2-1, the V gene TRBV10-3; 9 bases agree with TRBD2. Germline CDR1 is ENHRY and CDR2 is SYGVKD. J was trimmed by 4 bases and V by 7 bases; bases with no gene match: 20. CDR3 length: 19 residues. CDR3 bases: TGTGCCATCAAGGGCCGATCTAGCGGGGTGGGAGCCAAATACAATGAGCAGTTCTTC. Translation: CAIKGRSSGVGAKYNEQFF.

This clonotype was picked up a small number of times. J is TRBJ2-7 and V is TRBV20-1, with D perhaps TRBD1 (6 bases). Per germline, CDR1 DFQATT and CDR2 SNEGSKA (reference sequence). The length of the CDR3 is 15 residues. Trimming stripped 3 bases from V and 2 bases from J, with 17 bases between. CDR3: CSASLRGYLTYEQYF. In DNA, the CDR3 is TGCAGTGCTAGCCTCAGGGGATATTTGACCTACGAGCAGTACTTC.

The V gene is TRBV10-2, the J gene TRBJ1-1; 8 bases agree with TRBD1. The CDR3 has 13 amino acids. J gave up 4 bases and V 10 bases, and 8 bases lay outside the gene matches. CDR1 is WSHSY, CDR2 SAAADI, per germline. For the CDR3, the DNA is TGCGCCACCGCCGGACAGGGATCCACTGAAGCTTTCTTT. Amino acid sequence: CATAGQGSTEAFF.

This clonotype was seen more than once but under ten times. The rearrangement joins TRBV4-1 to TRBJ2-3; 8 bases agree with TRBD2. Germline-derived CDR1 and CDR2 are MGHRA and YSYEKL. CDR3 size: 16 residues. The V gene end was trimmed by 0 bases and the J gene end by 5 bases; junction bases not matched to a gene: 7. For the CDR3, the DNA is TGCGCCAGCAGCCAAGATATAGCGGGGCGGGTAGATACGCAGTATTTT. It yields the protein CASSQDIAGRVDTQYF.

The chain couples TRBV7-2 to TRBJ2-1, with D unresolved. Trimming shortened V by 1 base and J by 8 bases, and 15 bases separated the two germline ends. This CDR3 contains 15 residues. The germline V gene has CDR1 SGHTA and CDR2 FQGNSA. CDR3 DNA sequence: TGTGCCAGCAGCTTAGGAAATGGATTTGGGCATGAGCAGTTCTTC. Residues: CASSLGNGFGHEQFF.

The V and J genes are TRBV6-5 and TRBJ1-5; a possible D gene is TRBD1 (5 bases). Deletions cut 2 bases from V and 3 bases from J, with 11 bases between. The CDR3 contains 15 residues. The germline gives CDR1 MNHEY, CDR2 SVGAGI. CDR3 residues: CASSYGAGNNQPQHF. In DNA, the CDR3 is TGTGCCAGCAGTTACGGGGCCGGTAACAATCAGCCCCAGCATTTT.

V gene TRBV11-3 combines with J gene TRBJ2-7; 9 nucleotides line up with TRBD2. J gave up 6 bases and V 5 bases, and 8 bases lay outside the gene matches. This CDR3 region has 14 residues. Per germline, CDR1 SGHNT and CDR2 YENEEA. The CDR3 DNA reads as TGTGCCAGCAGCATTAGCGGGAGATTCGGCGAGCAGTACTTC. Amino acids: CASSISGRFGEQYF.

The chain is built from TRBV4-3 and TRBJ2-3; 7 bases map to TRBD2. J lost 3 bases, V lost 0 bases, and 9 bases had no gene match. This CDR3 has 17 amino acids. Germline loops: CDR1 LGHNA, CDR2 YSLEER. The CDR3 region is CASSQDLNRGGTDTQYF. The CDR3, as DNA: TGCGCCAGCAGCCAAGATCTGAATCGGGGAGGGACAGATACGCAGTATTTT.

This chain connects TRBV10-2 to TRBJ1-1; D is undetermined. With 6 bases removed from V and 2 bases from J, the gap between germline ends came to 10 bases. From germline, CDR1 is WSHSY and CDR2 SAAADI. This CDR3 spans 13 amino acids. CDR3 sequence: CASRYPENTEAFF. CDR3 sequence (DNA): TGCGCCAGCAGGTATCCGGAAAACACTGAAGCTTTCTTT.

In its sample, this clonotype was seen many times. The chain has TRBV30 and TRBJ2-1; possible D gene TRBD1, 6 bases. The CDR3 loop spans 15 amino acids. The V end was cut by 4 bases, the J end by 3 bases, with 16 bases between. Per germline, CDR1 GTSNPN and CDR2 SVGIG (reference sequence). The CDR3 region is CAWTPGTQYYNEQFF. The DNA of the CDR3 is TGTGCCTGGACCCCCGGGACACAATACTACAATGAGCAGTTCTTC.

This clonotype was picked up many times. V is TRBV20-1 and J is TRBJ1-3; no clear D. CDR3 length equals 13 residues. In germline, CDR1 is DFQATT, CDR2 SNEGSKA (reference sequence). V shed 2 bases and J shed 7 bases, with 12 bases lying between them. The DNA of the CDR3 is TGCAGTGCTAGAAAGGGTGTGGAGAACACCATATATTTT. It is translated as CSARKGVENTIYF.

The chain has TRBV11-2 and TRBJ1-4; the D is unclear. The CDR3 covers 13 residues. V was cut by 5 bases and J by 5 bases, with 9 bases left in between. Germline V gene lookup returns CDR1 SGHAT and CDR2 FQNNGV. As DNA, the CDR3 is TGTGCCAGCAGCCCAAGGACGAATGAAAAACTGTTTTTT. This gives the protein CASSPRTNEKLFF. Using reference TRBV11-2 and TRBJ1-4 for the parts outside the CDR3, the full variable domain is EAGVAQSPRYKIIEKRQSVAFWCNPISGHATLYWYQQILGQGPKLLIQFQNNGVVDDSQLPKDRFSAERLKGVDSTLKIQPAKLEDSAVYLCASSPRTNEKLFFGSGTQLSVL.

The chain uses TRBV7-2 and TRBJ1-5, with D tentatively TRBD1 (6 bases). This CDR3 is 15 amino acids long. Germline CDR1 reads SGHTA; CDR2 reads FQGNSA. Trimming pared 6 bases from V and 4 bases from J, leaving 16 bases between. DNA of the CDR3: TGTGCCAGCAGTCCTGACAGGTTGGGGAATCAGCCCCAGCATTTT. Protein: CASSPDRLGNQPQHF.

The V gene is TRBV20-1, the J gene TRBJ1-1; D is perhaps TRBD1 (6 bases). Germline V gene data show CDR1 as DFQATT and CDR2 as SNEGSKA (reference sequence). CDR3 size: 11 residues. CDR3 in amino acids: CSRGHGTEAFF. The CDR3 DNA reads as TGCAGCCGGGGACACGGCACTGAAGCTTTCTTT.

The rearrangement uses TRBV30 and TRBJ1-3, with no clear D. CDR1 and CDR2 from the germline V gene are GTSNPN and SVGIG (reference sequence). Trimming took off 6 bases at V and 0 bases at J, with 6 bases between the two ends. This CDR3 is 12 amino acids long. CDR3 protein: CACESSGNTIYF. CDR3 DNA sequence: TGTGCCTGTGAGTCCTCTGGAAACACCATATATTTT.